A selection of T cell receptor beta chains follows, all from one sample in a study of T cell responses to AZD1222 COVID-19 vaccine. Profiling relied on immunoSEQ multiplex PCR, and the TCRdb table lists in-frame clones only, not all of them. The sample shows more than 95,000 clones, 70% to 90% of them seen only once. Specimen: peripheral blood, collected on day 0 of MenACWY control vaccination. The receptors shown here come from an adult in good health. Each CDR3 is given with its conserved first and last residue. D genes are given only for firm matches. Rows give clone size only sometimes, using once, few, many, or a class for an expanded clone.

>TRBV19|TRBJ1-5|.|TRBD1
CASSFRDSNYQPQHF
TGTGCCAGTAGTTTCCGGGACAGTAACTATCAGCCCCAGCATTTT
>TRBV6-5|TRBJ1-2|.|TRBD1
CASRGRDRGLPGYTF
TGTGCCAGCAGGGGACGGGACAGGGGGCTACCTGGCTACACCTTC
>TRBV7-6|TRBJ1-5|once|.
CASTLGMGEDQPQHF
TGTGCCAGCACCTTAGGTATGGGGGAGGATCAGCCCCAGCATTTT
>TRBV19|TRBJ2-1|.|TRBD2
CASSILSGGPYNEQFF
TGTGCCAGTAGTATCCTATCGGGGGGGCCCTACAATGAGCAGTTCTTC
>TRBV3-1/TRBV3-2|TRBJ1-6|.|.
CASKGDNSPLHF
TGTGCCAGCAAAGGCGATAATTCACCCCTCCACTTT
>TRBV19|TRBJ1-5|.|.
CASSMGQYNQPQHF
TGTGCCAGTAGTATGGGCCAGTATAATCAGCCCCAGCATTTT
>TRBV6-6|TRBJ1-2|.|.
CASSYTTNYGYTF
TGTGCCAGCAGTTACACCACAAACTATGGCTACACCTTC
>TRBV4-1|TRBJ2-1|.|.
CASSQVYGTPLMSYNEQFF
TGCGCCAGCAGCCAAGTGTACGGGACCCCCCTGATGTCCTACAATGAGCAGTTCTTC
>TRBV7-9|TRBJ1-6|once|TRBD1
CASSPQQGARAPLHF
TGTGCCAGCAGCCCTCAACAGGGGGCTCGTGCACCCCTCCACTTT
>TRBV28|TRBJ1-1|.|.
CASSLRDNPVNTEAFF
TGTGCCAGCAGTTTAAGGGACAACCCCGTGAACACTGAAGCTTTCTTT
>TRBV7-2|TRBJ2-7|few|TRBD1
CASSLGPPGQGSYEQYF
TGTGCCAGCAGCTTAGGGCCCCCGGGACAGGGGTCCTACGAGCAGTACTTC
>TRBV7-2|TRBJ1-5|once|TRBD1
CASSLLVTGDNQPQHF
TGTGCCAGCAGCTTATTGGTGACAGGGGACAATCAGCCCCAGCATTTT
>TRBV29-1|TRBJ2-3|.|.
CSVTSRGPDTQYF
TGCAGCGTTACTTCCCGGGGGCCTGATACGCAGTATTTT
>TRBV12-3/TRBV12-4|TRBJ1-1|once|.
CASNFQGRTEAFF
TGTGCCAGCAATTTTCAGGGAAGGACTGAAGCTTTCTTT
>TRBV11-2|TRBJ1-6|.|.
CASSPRGRSDSPLHF
TGTGCCAGCAGCCCCCGTGGGAGGTCGGATTCACCCCTCCACTTT
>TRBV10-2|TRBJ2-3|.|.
CASKLDSRTDTQYF
TGCGCCAGCAAGTTGGACTCGCGCACAGATACGCAGTATTTT
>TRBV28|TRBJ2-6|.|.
CASSFWESSGANVLTF
TGTGCCAGCAGTTTCTGGGAGAGCTCTGGGGCCAACGTCCTGACTTTC
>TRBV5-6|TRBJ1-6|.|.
CASSLIYTGGSPLHF
TGTGCCAGCAGCTTGATATATACGGGAGGGTCACCCCTCCACTTT
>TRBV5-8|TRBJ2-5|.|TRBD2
CASSLRIAGTKRTQYF
TGTGCCAGCAGCTTGAGGATAGCGGGGACGAAGAGAACCCAGTACTTC
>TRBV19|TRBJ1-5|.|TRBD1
CASTPAQGVPPQHF
TGTGCCAGTACCCCAGCACAGGGGGTCCCGCCCCAGCATTTT
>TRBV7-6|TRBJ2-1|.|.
CASSPRMKGGLYNEQFF
TGTGCCAGCAGCCCCCGGATGAAGGGTGGTCTCTACAATGAGCAGTTCTTC
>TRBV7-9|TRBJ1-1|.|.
CASRLQAARNTEAFF
TGTGCCAGCAGACTTCAGGCGGCTAGGAACACTGAAGCTTTCTTT
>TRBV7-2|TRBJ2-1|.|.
CASKLPRGGFNNEQFF
TGTGCCAGCAAGTTGCCGCGTGGGGGTTTTAACAATGAGCAGTTCTTC